The following is a TCR beta chain sequence with its context. Its antigen is not identified. A second about 6 to 11 cycle PCR used barcoded and J-beta primers. Through a template-switch adaptor with 12 random nucleotides, each cDNA molecule received a tag. TCRdb independently ran MiXCR on the 5' RACE reads; one entry per CDR3 protein. The sample yields 1.5 million to 2 million distinct CDR3 sequences, 30% to 40% seen once. Germline V gene sequence: CDR1 SEHNR, CDR2 FQNEAQ (reference sequence). The CDR3 consists of 14 residues. V dropped 7 bases and J dropped 6; count of bases not matched to a gene: 9. The data belong to a study of blood T cells in healthy people across ages. Study as a whole: Template switching retrieved approximately one barcoded beta molecule for each two T cells. Study findings and constraints: Possibly confounding the expanded clonotype changes was the fact that donor CMV status was unknown.

V and J are TRBV7-9 and TRBJ2-1; the match to TRBD2 covers 7 bases. This sequence originates from a woman aged 25-40 years in good health. Sequenced sample: blood. The CDR3: CASTRLSGGNEQFF. The CDR3 nucleotides read TGTGCCAGCACCCGACTCTCGGGGGGCAATGAGCAGTTCTTC.